This T cell receptor (beta chain) was observed in a study of identical twins. Everyone who donated was a healthy Caucasian. This CDR3 region has 13 residues. The ends were cut back, 5 bases at V and 7 bases at J, with 12 bases in the middle. TCRdb called the 5' RACE reads again in MiXCR, with one record for every CDR3 protein. Seen here are about 480,000 distinct CDR3 sequences, 11% to 15% observed once, and the top ten hold about 0.52%. The sample was also reused in another study, on yellow fever vaccine responses in identical twins.

This TCR came from a young woman in good health. Specimen: CD4+ T cells sorted from blood. The chain recombines TRBV12-3 or TRBV12-4 with TRBJ2-1; D gene uncertain. The CDR3 DNA reads as TGTGCCAGCAGTACAATCTGGCGAAATGAGCAGTTCTTC. Translating gives CASSTIWRNEQFF.